The rows below give T cell receptor beta chains drawn from one sample of a study of beta chain features in type 1 diabetes. Sequenced by immunoSEQ multiplex PCR; TCRdb stores in-frame clones only, minus some. The sample lists around 330,000 clones; roughly 11% were seen once. The sample taken for sequencing was naive CD4+ T cells from blood. All receptors derive from a woman younger than 45 in good health. CDR3s include the opening cysteine and the closing phenylalanine or tryptophan. The D gene is left open where the match is weak. Clone size is shown for a subset of rows, as once, few, many or a class of expanded clone.

d_gene: NA
abundance: few
j_gene: TRBJ2-1
v_gene: TRBV9
CDR3nt: TGTGCCAGCAGCGTAACCCCCGTGGGCAGGGGATACAATGAGCAGTTCTTC
CDR3aa: CASSVTPVGRGYNEQFF

d_gene: NA
abundance: NA
j_gene: TRBJ1-5
v_gene: TRBV28
CDR3nt: TGTGCCAGCAGGGAGGGCGGGCCCACCAATCAGCCCCAGCATTTT
CDR3aa: CASREGGPTNQPQHF

d_gene: TRBD1
abundance: few
j_gene: TRBJ2-1
v_gene: TRBV5-1
CDR3nt: TGCGCCAGCAGCTTCCCGTCCGGGACAGGAAACAACAATGAGCAGTTCTTC
CDR3aa: CASSFPSGTGNNNEQFF

d_gene: NA
abundance: few
j_gene: TRBJ2-1
v_gene: TRBV19
CDR3nt: TGTGCCAGTAGGCACCGGGGGGCTAACAATGAGCAGTTCTTC
CDR3aa: CASRHRGANNEQFF

d_gene: NA
abundance: NA
j_gene: TRBJ2-1
v_gene: TRBV28
CDR3nt: TGTGCCAGCAGTAGTTCTCTAGCCAACAATGAGCAGTTCTTC
CDR3aa: CASSSSLANNEQFF

d_gene: NA
abundance: few
j_gene: TRBJ2-2
v_gene: TRBV5-5
CDR3nt: TGTGCCAGCAGCTTCGTACAGTCGAACACCGGGGAGCTGTTTTTT
CDR3aa: CASSFVQSNTGELFF

d_gene: NA
abundance: NA
j_gene: TRBJ2-3
v_gene: TRBV29-1
CDR3nt: TGCAGCGCCCAAGCGGTGAGCACAGATACGCAGTATTTT
CDR3aa: CSAQAVSTDTQYF

d_gene: NA
abundance: few
j_gene: TRBJ1-1
v_gene: TRBV4-2
CDR3nt: TGTGCCAGCAGCCCCGCCCAGGGAGGGACTGAAGCTTTCTTT
CDR3aa: CASSPAQGGTEAFF

d_gene: NA
abundance: few
j_gene: TRBJ2-1
v_gene: TRBV5-4
CDR3nt: TGTGCCAGCAGCTTGGCCGGAGGGAGTCGCGAGCAGTTCTTC
CDR3aa: CASSLAGGSREQFF

d_gene: NA
abundance: NA
j_gene: TRBJ2-7
v_gene: TRBV30
CDR3nt: TGTGCCTGGGGGGGTAATACAGGGCCCTACGAGCAGTACTTC
CDR3aa: CAWGGNTGPYEQYF

d_gene: NA
abundance: few
j_gene: TRBJ2-5
v_gene: TRBV28
CDR3nt: TGTGCCAGCATAGGGGCTGGGCAGGAGACCCAGTACTTC
CDR3aa: CASIGAGQETQYF

d_gene: NA
abundance: few
j_gene: TRBJ2-1
v_gene: TRBV11-2
CDR3nt: TGTGCCAGCAGCGAAGGGACTGGCTCCTACAATGAGCAGTTCTTC
CDR3aa: CASSEGTGSYNEQFF

d_gene: NA
abundance: few
j_gene: TRBJ2-7
v_gene: TRBV6-5
CDR3nt: TGTGCCAGCAGTTACTCGGCGGGGAGCTCCTACGAGCAGTACTTC
CDR3aa: CASSYSAGSSYEQYF

d_gene: NA
abundance: few
j_gene: TRBJ2-5
v_gene: TRBV7-6
CDR3nt: TGTGCCAGCAGCCGCCGAGTTCAAGAGACCCAGTACTTC
CDR3aa: CASSRRVQETQYF

d_gene: TRBD2
abundance: NA
j_gene: TRBJ2-4
v_gene: TRBV6-1
CDR3nt: TGTGCCAGCAGTGCCCGGGGGGACATTCAGTACTTC
CDR3aa: CASSARGDIQYF

d_gene: NA
abundance: NA
j_gene: TRBJ1-2
v_gene: TRBV2
CDR3nt: TGTGCCAGCAGCCCGGGATCCTATGGCTACACCTTC
CDR3aa: CASSPGSYGYTF

d_gene: NA
abundance: few
j_gene: TRBJ2-7
v_gene: TRBV29-1
CDR3nt: TGCAGCGTCGGCCGCCAGGGTCTCTCCTACGAGCAGTACTTC
CDR3aa: CSVGRQGLSYEQYF

d_gene: NA
abundance: NA
j_gene: TRBJ2-7
v_gene: TRBV13
CDR3nt: TGTGCCAGCAGCCTCAGTCATAGCGGAGTCCCCTACGAGCAGTACTTC
CDR3aa: CASSLSHSGVPYEQYF

d_gene: TRBD2
abundance: few
j_gene: TRBJ2-7
v_gene: TRBV7-3
CDR3nt: TGTGCCAGCAGCTTATCTAGCGGGTCCCCCTACGAGCAGTACTTC
CDR3aa: CASSLSSGSPYEQYF

d_gene: NA
abundance: NA
j_gene: TRBJ2-1
v_gene: TRBV25-1
CDR3nt: TGTGCCAGCAGTGACCCCCTCCGGGGATCCAATGAGCAGTTCTTC
CDR3aa: CASSDPLRGSNEQFF

d_gene: TRBD2
abundance: few
j_gene: TRBJ2-3
v_gene: TRBV7-3
CDR3nt: TGTGCCAGCAGCTTGGGACTAGCGGCAGATACGCAGTATTTT
CDR3aa: CASSLGLAADTQYF

d_gene: TRBD1
abundance: few
j_gene: TRBJ1-1
v_gene: TRBV9
CDR3nt: TGTGCCAGCAGCGCTAGGGGACAGGGTGGGACTGAAGCTTTCTTT
CDR3aa: CASSARGQGGTEAFF

d_gene: TRBD1
abundance: few
j_gene: TRBJ1-4
v_gene: TRBV5-4
CDR3nt: TGTGCCTTCAGGGGGAATGAAAAACTGTTTTTT
CDR3aa: CAFRGNEKLFF

d_gene: TRBD2
abundance: NA
j_gene: TRBJ2-7
v_gene: TRBV6-5
CDR3nt: TGTGCCAGCACCGGGACTAGCGGCTACGAGCAGTACTTC
CDR3aa: CASTGTSGYEQYF

d_gene: TRBD2
abundance: NA
j_gene: TRBJ2-1
v_gene: TRBV4-2
CDR3nt: TGTGCCAGCAGCCAAGATTCCGGGACTAGCGGGATTAATGAGCAGTTCTTC
CDR3aa: CASSQDSGTSGINEQFF

d_gene: TRBD1
abundance: NA
j_gene: TRBJ1-5
v_gene: TRBV30
CDR3nt: TGTGCCTGGAGTCGACAGGGGAATCAGCCCCAGCATTTT
CDR3aa: CAWSRQGNQPQHF

d_gene: NA
abundance: few
j_gene: TRBJ2-7
v_gene: TRBV7-2
CDR3nt: TGTGCCAGCAGCGTCCGGGACACCTACGAGCAGTACTTC
CDR3aa: CASSVRDTYEQYF

d_gene: TRBD1
abundance: NA
j_gene: TRBJ2-5
v_gene: TRBV28
CDR3nt: TGTGCCAGCAGTTACGGACAGGGGGTGCAAGAGACCCAGTACTTC
CDR3aa: CASSYGQGVQETQYF